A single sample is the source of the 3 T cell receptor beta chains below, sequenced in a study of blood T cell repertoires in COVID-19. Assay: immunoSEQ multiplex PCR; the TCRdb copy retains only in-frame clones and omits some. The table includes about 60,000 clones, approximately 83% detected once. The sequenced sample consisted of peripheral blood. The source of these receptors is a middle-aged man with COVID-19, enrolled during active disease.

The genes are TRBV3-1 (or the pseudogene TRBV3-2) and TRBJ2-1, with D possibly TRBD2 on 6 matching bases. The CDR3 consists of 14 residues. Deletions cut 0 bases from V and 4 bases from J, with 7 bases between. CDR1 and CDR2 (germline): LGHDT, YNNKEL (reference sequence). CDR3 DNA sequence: TGTGCCAGCAGCCAAGAAGGGAGGTACAATGAGCAGTTCTTC. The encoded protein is CASSQEGRYNEQFF.

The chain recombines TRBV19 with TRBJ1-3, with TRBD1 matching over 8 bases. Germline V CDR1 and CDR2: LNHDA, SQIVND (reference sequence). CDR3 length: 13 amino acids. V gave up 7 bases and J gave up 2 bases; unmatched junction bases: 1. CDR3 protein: CASTDRAGNTIYF. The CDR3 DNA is TGTGCCAGTACGGACAGGGCTGGAAACACCATATATTTT.

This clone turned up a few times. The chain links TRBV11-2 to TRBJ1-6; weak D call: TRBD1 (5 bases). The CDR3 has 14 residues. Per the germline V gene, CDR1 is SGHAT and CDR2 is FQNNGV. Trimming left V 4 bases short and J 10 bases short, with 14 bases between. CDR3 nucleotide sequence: TGTGCCAGCAGCTCAGGGATTCTAGGGTCACCCCTCCACTTT. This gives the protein CASSSGILGSPLHF.